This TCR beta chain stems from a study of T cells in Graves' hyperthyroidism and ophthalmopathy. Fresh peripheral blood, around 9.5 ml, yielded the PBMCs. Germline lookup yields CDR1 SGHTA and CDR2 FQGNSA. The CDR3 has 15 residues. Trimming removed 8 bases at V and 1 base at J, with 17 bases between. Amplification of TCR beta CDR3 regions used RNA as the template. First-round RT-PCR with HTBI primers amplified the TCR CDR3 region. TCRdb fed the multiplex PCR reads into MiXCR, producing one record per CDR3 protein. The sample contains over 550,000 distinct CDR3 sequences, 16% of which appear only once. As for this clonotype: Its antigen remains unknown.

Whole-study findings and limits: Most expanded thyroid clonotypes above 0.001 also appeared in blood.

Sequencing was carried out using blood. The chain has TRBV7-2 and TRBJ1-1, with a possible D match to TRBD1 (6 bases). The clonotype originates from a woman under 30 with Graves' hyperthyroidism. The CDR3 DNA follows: TGTGCCAGCTATAAAAGGGGGGGTAAGAACACTGAAGCTTTCTTT. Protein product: CASYKRGGKNTEAFF.